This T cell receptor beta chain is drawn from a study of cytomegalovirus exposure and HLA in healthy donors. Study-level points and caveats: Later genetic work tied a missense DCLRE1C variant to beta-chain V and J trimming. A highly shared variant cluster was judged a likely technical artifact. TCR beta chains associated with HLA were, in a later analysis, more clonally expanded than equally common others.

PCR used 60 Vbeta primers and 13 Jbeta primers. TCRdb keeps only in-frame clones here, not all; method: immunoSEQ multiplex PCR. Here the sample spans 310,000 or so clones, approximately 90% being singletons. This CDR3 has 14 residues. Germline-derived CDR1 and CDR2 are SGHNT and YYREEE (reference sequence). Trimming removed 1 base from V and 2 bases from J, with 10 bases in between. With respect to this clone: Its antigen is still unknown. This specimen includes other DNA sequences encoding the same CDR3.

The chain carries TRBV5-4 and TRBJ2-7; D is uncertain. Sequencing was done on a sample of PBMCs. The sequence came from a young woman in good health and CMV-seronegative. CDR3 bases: TGTGCCAGCAGCTTGTCCGGCGGTACCTACGAGCAGTACTTC. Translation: CASSLSGGTYEQYF.